The sequence of this TCR beta chain was determined in a study of blood T cell repertoires in COVID-19. As for the study in general: T cells, B-cell-depleted T cells, or PBMCs supplied cDNA or gDNA.

Per the study methods: Estimation of nucleated cell counts relied on the amplification of reference gene primers. Profiling relied on immunoSEQ multiplex PCR, and the TCRdb table lists in-frame clones only, not all of them. V and J calls and clone size are given by that table; D and trimming were obtained from the DNA. The sample includes approximately 400,000 clones, 88% of them seen just once. This TCR derives from a woman between 45 and 65 years old with COVID-19, enrolled during active disease. Sequencing input: peripheral blood.

CDR3 bases: TGTGCCAGCCCTCAGAGACAGCCCCCATATGGCTACACCTTC. Its translation is CASPQRQPPYGYTF. V and J are TRBV2 and TRBJ1-2, with D possibly matching TRBD1 (5 bases). The CDR3 is made up of 14 amino acids. Germline V gene lookup returns CDR1 SNHLY and CDR2 FYNNEI. The V and J ends lost 8 bases and 5 bases respectively, with 18 bases between them.